One sample yielded the 32 T cell receptor beta chains listed below, sequenced in a study of post-analysis software for immune sequencing data (dated by TCRdb to between 2014 and 2016). Study-level results and caveats: Significantly higher frequencies in patients than in controls were found for roughly 5 TRBV segments, including TRBV5-6, TRBV5-1 and TRBV20-1.

The antigens of these receptors remain unknown. The method behind the library was PCR. The reads were generated on an Illumina HiSeq 2500. To reduce PCR and sequencing biases, unique molecular identifiers were built into the TCR beta cDNA libraries. TCRdb reworked the public reads: Q25 trimming with fastp, MiXCR clone assembly, productive beta chains retained. Rows merge per CDR3 protein into single entries with the most common DNA and genes. Present in this sample are hundreds of thousands of distinct CDR3 sequences, under 55% of which were seen just once. Around 10% of the sample belongs to the ten largest clones. Material: blood. Receptors were obtained from a girl aged 5 to 17 with multiple sclerosis.

This chain links TRBV19 with TRBJ2-1; D tentatively fits TRBD1 or TRBD2 (5 bases each). This CDR3 spans 16 amino acids. From germline, CDR1 is LNHDA and CDR2 SQIVND (reference sequence). V lost 6 bases and J lost 2, with 17 bases in between. The CDR3 coding sequence is TGTGCCAGTAGGAGGGAGTCAGGGATTCCCTACAATGAGCAGTTCTTC. Encoded protein: CASRRESGIPYNEQFF.

This rearrangement joins TRBV12-3 or TRBV12-4 to TRBJ1-1; D unclear. CDR3 length equals 13 residues. V lost 2 bases to trimming and J lost 11 bases, with 15 bases between them. The CDR3 nucleotides read TGTGCCAGCAGTTTATCCAACCGGCCGAGGGCTTTCTTT. Translating it yields CASSLSNRPRAFF.

The table lists this clonotype with a few counts. V usage is TRBV7-3 and J usage is TRBJ2-5, with D possibly TRBD2 on 6 matching bases. Germline CDR1 is SGHTA and CDR2 is FQGTGA. Trimming removed 5 bases at V and 5 bases at J, with 12 bases between. This CDR3 contains 13 residues. CDR3 sequence: CASSPPREETQYF. Here the CDR3 DNA reads TGTGCCAGCAGCCCACCTCGGGAGGAGACCCAGTACTTC.

The chain uses TRBV20-1 and TRBJ2-1; D might be TRBD2 (6 bases). Germline loops: CDR1 DFQATT, CDR2 SNEGSKA (reference sequence). Trimming took off 3 bases at V and 13 bases at J, with 25 bases between the two ends. The CDR3 is made up of 15 amino acids. The CDR3 reads CSASEGAGFMETQFF. CDR3 DNA sequence: TGCAGTGCTAGTGAGGGCGCGGGATTTATGGAGACCCAGTTCTTC.

This chain connects TRBV7-2 to TRBJ2-1; D might be TRBD1 or TRBD2, each matching 5 bases. The CDR3 spans 15 residues. Trimming took off 2 bases at V and 4 bases at J, with 12 bases between the two ends. Germline loops: CDR1 SGHTA, CDR2 FQGNSA. CDR3 in DNA: TGTGCCAGCAGCTTATTGGGGGTTCCTTACAATGAGCAGTTCTTC. Translation: CASSLLGVPYNEQFF.

In its sample, this clonotype was seen many times. The rearrangement joins TRBV5-6 to TRBJ2-7; perhaps TRBD1 as D (6 bases). V lost 3 bases and J 2 bases, leaving 9 bases between the germline ends. The CDR3 is 13 amino acids. Germline loops: CDR1 SGHDT, CDR2 YYEEEE. This chain's CDR3 is CASSWRQAYEQYF. CDR3 nucleotide sequence: TGTGCCAGCAGCTGGCGACAGGCCTACGAGCAGTACTTC.

The chain uses TRBV4-3 and TRBJ2-7; no clear D gene. The germline gives CDR1 LGHNA, CDR2 YSLEER. The CDR3 runs to 14 residues. Trimming took 0 bases from V and 1 from J, leaving 7 bases between them. The CDR3 loop reads CASSQDSGSYEQYF. As DNA, the CDR3 is TGCGCCAGCAGCCAAGATTCCGGGTCCTACGAGCAGTACTTC.

The gene calls are TRBV20-1 and TRBJ2-7; 8 nucleotides align to TRBD1. Gene TRBJ2-4 matches the end of the DNA better, so the J call may be wrong. The CDR3 contains 15 residues. The germline V gene encodes CDR1 DFQATT and CDR2 SNEGSKA (reference sequence). The CDR3 region is CSARDPGTGQNIQYF. CDR3 nucleotide sequence: TGCAGTGCTAGAGACCCCGGGACAGGCCAAAACATTCAGTACTTC.

The rearrangement joins TRBV7-9 to TRBJ1-1, with TRBD1 identical over 7 bases. The CDR3 is made up of 14 amino acids. J gave up 5 bases and V 5 bases, and 8 bases lay outside the gene matches. Germline V gives CDR1 SEHNR, CDR2 FQNEAQ (reference sequence). The CDR3 sequence: CASSRRGRGTEAFF. The CDR3 DNA is TGTGCCAGCAGCAGGAGGGGGCGAGGAACTGAAGCTTTCTTT. Combining the CDR3 with reference TRBV7-9 and TRBJ1-1 gives the whole variable domain DTGVSQNPRHKITKRGQNVTFRCDPISEHNRLYWYRQTLGQGPEFLTYFQNEAQLEKSRLLSDRFSAERPKGSFSTLEIQRTEQGDSAMYLCASSRRGRGTEAFFGQGTRLTVV.

The chain links TRBV20-1 to TRBJ2-2; 8 bases are a match to TRBD1. The V and J ends lost 6 bases and 4 bases, in that order; junction bases with no gene match: 7. Germline CDR1 reads DFQATT; CDR2 reads SNEGSKA (reference sequence). There are 14 residues in the CDR3. The CDR3 loop is CSASGQGGTGELFF. The CDR3 coding sequence is TGCAGTGCCAGCGGACAGGGAGGCACCGGGGAGCTGTTTTTT.

The chain links TRBV4-1 to TRBJ2-5; TRBD1 matches at 10 bases. The J call is uncertain, as TRBJ2-7 better fits the DNA end. The CDR3 contains 15 residues. CDR1 and CDR2 (germline): MGHRA, YSYEKL. For the CDR3, the DNA is TGCGCCAGCAGCCAACCGGGACAGGGGTACCACGAGCAGTACTTC. Protein: CASSQPGQGYHEQYF.

The chain combines TRBV20-1 with TRBJ2-7; 8 nucleotides agree with TRBD2. Germline V gene lookup returns CDR1 DFQATT and CDR2 SNEGSKA (reference sequence). The CDR3 consists of 14 residues. The V gene end was trimmed by 5 bases and the J gene end by 2 bases; junction bases not matched to a gene: 8. CDR3 nucleotides: TGCAGTGCTTTAGCGGGACCACAAACCTACGAGCAGTACTTC. It yields the protein CSALAGPQTYEQYF.

V and J are TRBV12-3 or TRBV12-4 and TRBJ2-7, with D uncertain. CDR3 length: 13 residues. V dropped 1 base and J dropped 2 bases, with 6 bases sitting between them. The CDR3 DNA follows: TGTGCCAGCAGTTTAGGGGCCGCCTACGAGCAGTACTTC. This encodes CASSLGAAYEQYF.

This chain connects TRBV5-1 to TRBJ1-4; D not resolved. Trimming pared 0 bases from V and 8 bases from J, leaving 8 bases between. This CDR3 contains 13 residues. The germline CDR1 and CDR2 sequences are SGHRS and YFSETQ. The chain's CDR3 is CASSLDNSEKLFF. The DNA for the CDR3 is TGCGCCAGCAGCTTGGACAACTCGGAAAAACTGTTTTTT.

The rearrangement links TRBV5-1 to TRBJ1-5; D possibly corresponds to TRBD1 (6 bases). V was cut by 0 bases and J by 0 bases, with 16 bases left in between. Germline V gene lookup returns CDR1 SGHRS and CDR2 YFSETQ. The CDR3 totals 18 residues. The CDR3 loop is CASSLGGDNPYSNQPQHF. Here the CDR3 DNA reads TGCGCCAGCAGCTTGGGGGGGGACAACCCATATAGCAATCAGCCCCAGCATTTT.

This clonotype appeared a few times. This chain joins TRBV9 and TRBJ2-1, with 10 nucleotides matching TRBD2. Losses at the gene ends were 4 bases for V and 3 bases for J; bases not matched to a gene: 22. Looked up from germline, CDR1 is SGDLS and CDR2 is YYNGEE. This CDR3 is 21 amino acids long. The CDR3 spells CASSHGEREGPNGVVYNEQFF. CDR3 in DNA: TGTGCCAGCAGCCACGGGGAGCGGGAGGGCCCGAATGGGGTGGTCTACAATGAGCAGTTCTTC.

The chain couples TRBV9 to TRBJ2-7; TRBD1 is a possible D gene (6 bases). Germline V gene sequence: CDR1 SGDLS, CDR2 YYNGEE. This CDR3 is 14 amino acids long. Trimming took off 7 bases at V and 1 base at J, with 15 bases between the two ends. The CDR3 bases are TGTGCCAGCGCCGGGACATTACATTCCTACGAGCAGTACTTC. This sequence encodes CASAGTLHSYEQYF.

This clonotype showed up just a few times. The chain combines TRBV28 with TRBJ1-2; D call uncertain. This CDR3 has 15 residues. In germline, CDR1 is MDHEN, CDR2 SYDVKM. Deletions cut 3 bases from V and 5 bases from J, with 16 bases between. CDR3 in amino acids: CASSFNPVRSYGYTF. The CDR3 nucleotides read TGTGCCAGCAGTTTCAATCCCGTCCGGTCGTATGGCTACACCTTC.

In this sample, this clonotype turned up a few times. The chain is built from TRBV5-1 and TRBJ2-1; D is unclear. Germline CDR1 is SGHRS and CDR2 is YFSETQ. The germline V and J ends were trimmed by 1 base and 5 bases, with 7 bases remaining between them. CDR3 size: 13 residues. CDR3 DNA sequence: TGCGCCAGCAGCTTGACCGAGAACAATGAGCAGTTCTTC. Amino acids: CASSLTENNEQFF.

This clonotype occurred a few times. The chain has TRBV12-3 or TRBV12-4 and TRBJ2-7; TRBD2 matches at 8 bases. This CDR3 is built from 15 residues. The ends lost 6 bases at V and 0 bases at J; junction bases unmatched: 7. The CDR3 DNA sequence: TGTGCCAGCAGGGGGGGACTAGGAAGCTCCTACGAGCAGTACTTC. Amino acids: CASRGGLGSSYEQYF.

This clonotype was seen a handful of times. The rearrangement uses TRBV12-3 or TRBV12-4 and TRBJ2-1; D unclear. The CDR3 has 15 residues. V lost 4 bases and J lost 1, with 11 bases in between. The CDR3 nucleotides read TGTGCCAGCAGTTCTCCCCCCGGTTCCTACAATGAGCAGTTCTTC. This codes for CASSSPPGSYNEQFF.

Only a few counts were recorded for this clonotype. The chain employs TRBV7-9 and TRBJ2-5; 8 bases map to TRBD1. Trimming at V came to 4 bases and at J to 1 base, leaving 5 bases not matched to a gene. Per germline, CDR1 SEHNR and CDR2 FQNEAQ (reference sequence). The CDR3 extends over 15 amino acids. CDR3 nucleotide sequence: TGTGCCAGCAGCTCCCCGGGACAGGCCCAAGAGACCCAGTACTTC. Protein product: CASSSPGQAQETQYF.

The genes are TRBV19 and TRBJ2-7, with TRBD2 matching over 7 bases. Germline values: CDR1 LNHDA, CDR2 SQIVND (reference sequence). Losses at the gene ends were 6 bases for V and 2 bases for J; bases not matched to a gene: 7. The CDR3 length is 14 residues. The CDR3 region is CASRRSGKAYEQYF. The DNA of the CDR3 is TGTGCCAGTAGGAGAAGCGGGAAGGCCTACGAGCAGTACTTC.

This clonotype appeared a few times. This chain joins TRBV12-3 or TRBV12-4 and TRBJ2-1; 11 bases align to TRBD2. The CDR3 covers 14 residues. The ends lost 5 bases at V and 5 bases at J; junction bases unmatched: 2. This CDR3 reads CASSRLAGHNEQFF. The CDR3 DNA sequence: TGTGCCAGCAGTCGACTAGCGGGGCACAATGAGCAGTTCTTC.

The chain employs TRBV7-8 and TRBJ1-4, with 9 bases lining up with TRBD1. J lost 7 bases, V lost 4 bases, and 7 bases had no gene match. Per the germline V gene, CDR1 is SGHVS and CDR2 is FQNEAQ. This CDR3 region has 15 residues. CDR3: CASSSSTGGGEKLFF. The DNA of the CDR3 is TGTGCCAGCAGCTCATCGACAGGGGGAGGTGAAAAACTGTTTTTT. Together with reference TRBV7-8 and TRBJ1-4, the CDR3 gives the full variable domain: GAGVSQSPRYKVAKRGQDVALRCDPISGHVSLFWYQQALGQGPEFLTYFQNEAQLDKSGLPSDRFFAERPEGSVSTLKIQRTQQEDSAVYLCASSSSTGGGEKLFFGSGTQLSVL.

Regarding this clonotype: Since a much larger clone is just one base distant, this may be a read error. The chain links TRBV5-1 to TRBJ2-7, with 11 bases aligning to TRBD2. This CDR3 is 15 amino acids long. CDR1 SGHRS and CDR2 YFSETQ come from the germline V gene. The CDR3 is CASNLRGLAAYEQYF. In DNA form, the CDR3 reads TGCGCCAGCAACTTGAGGGGACTAGCGGCCTACGAGCAGTACTTC.

The chain carries TRBV4-3 and TRBJ2-7; D gene ambiguous. Germline CDR1 LGHNA, CDR2 YSLEER. The CDR3 is 13 residues long. The V end lost 0 bases, the J end lost 7 bases, and 10 bases lay between the germline ends. In nucleotides, the CDR3 is TGCGCCAGCAGCCAAGATCCTCGAAGGGAGCAGTACTTC. Its protein is CASSQDPRREQYF.

This clonotype was counted at least ten times. This chain links TRBV29-1 with TRBJ2-7; maybe TRBD2 (7 bases). Deletions cut 6 bases from V and 4 bases from J, with 16 bases between. The CDR3 runs 13 residues. Germline V gene sequence: CDR1 SQVTM, CDR2 ANQGSEA. Here the CDR3 reads CSVAGQGSYEQYF. CDR3 nucleotides: TGCAGCGTAGCGGGACAAGGATCATACGAGCAGTACTTC.

The gene calls are TRBV5-1 and TRBJ2-7; TRBD1 matches at 7 bases. Germline lookup yields CDR1 SGHRS and CDR2 YFSETQ. The CDR3 length is 14 residues. The junction had 6 bases not matched to a gene; V was cut back by 4 bases and J by 2 bases. CDR3 loop: CASSEKTGPYEQYF. The CDR3 DNA is TGCGCCAGCAGCGAGAAGACAGGGCCCTACGAGCAGTACTTC.

The chain combines TRBV5-1 with TRBJ2-1; D remains ambiguous. Germline V gene data show CDR1 as SGHRS and CDR2 as YFSETQ. CDR3 length: 13 amino acids. V lost 3 bases and J lost 5, with 9 bases in between. CDR3 region: CASSYNSNNEQFF. The DNA of the CDR3 is TGCGCCAGCAGCTACAACAGCAACAATGAGCAGTTCTTC. Looking up the rest from reference TRBV5-1 and TRBJ2-1 gives the full variable domain: KAGVTQTPRYLIKTRGQQVTLSCSPISGHRSVSWYQQTPGQGLQFLFEYFSETQRNKGNFPGRFSGRQFSNSRSEMNVSTLELGDSALYLCASSYNSNNEQFFGPGTRLTVL.

To note about this clonotype: The CDR3 end shows no conserved phenylalanine or tryptophan, and so a read error is likely. The rearrangement uses TRBV6-1 and TRBJ2-7; 9 positions match TRBD1. Germline V gene data show CDR1 as MNHNS and CDR2 as SASEGT. The CDR3 runs to 14 residues. V gave up 7 bases and J gave up 2 bases; unmatched junction bases: 6. The CDR3 sequence: CASNPTGGTYEQYC. The CDR3 region has the DNA TGTGCCAGCAACCCGACAGGGGGGACCTACGAGCAGTACTGC.

J is TRBJ1-1 and V is TRBV7-2; D gene unclear. The V gene's germline CDR1 is SGHTA and CDR2 FQGNSA. The length of the CDR3 is 14 residues. Trimming pared 8 bases from V and 1 base from J, leaving 14 bases between. This CDR3 reads CASSPTRANTEAFF. In nucleotides, the CDR3 is TGTGCCAGCTCACCAACAAGGGCGAACACTGAAGCTTTCTTT.